This TCR beta chain was captured in a study of Graves' ophthalmopathy and Graves' hyperthyroidism. CDR3 length: 16 amino acids. With V trimmed by 4 bases and J by 0 bases, 2 bases remained unmatched. Other autoimmune disease, uncontrolled infection, pregnancy and lactation led to exclusion. Study-wide points: Blood contained most expanded thyroid clonotypes exceeding 0.001 frequency.

In its sample, this clonotype was seen a few times. The antigen remains unidentified. RNA transcripts yielded amplified TCR beta CDR3 regions. First-round RT-PCR used HTBI primers; second-round multiplex PCR followed. TCRdb independently ran MiXCR on the multiplex PCR reads; one entry per CDR3 protein. Of approximately 640,000 distinct CDR3 sequences in the sample, roughly 39% were seen once. The J gene is TRBJ1-4, the V gene TRBV12-3 or TRBV12-4; 10 nucleotides align to TRBD1. Sequences were obtained from peripheral blood. This TCR was recovered from an adult man with Graves' ophthalmopathy. The CDR3 DNA reads TGTGCCAGCAGTTGGGACAGGGGATCAACTAATGAAAAACTGTTTTTT. It is translated as CASSWDRGSTNEKLFF.